What follows are 25 T cell receptor beta chains derived from one specimen sequenced in a study of T cell responses to AZD1222 COVID-19 vaccine. Profiling relied on immunoSEQ multiplex PCR, and the TCRdb table lists in-frame clones only, not all of them. The sample carries about 140,000 clones, roughly 92% recorded once. The source material was peripheral blood, sampled 28 days after the second AZD1222 dose. The receptors derive from an adult who received the AZD1222 COVID-19 vaccine.

The chain uses TRBV4-3 and TRBJ2-7; 8 bases fit TRBD1. Per the germline V gene, CDR1 is LGHNA and CDR2 is YSLEER. After removal of 0 bases from V and 3 bases from J, the junction contained 1 base not matched to a gene. The CDR3 totals 14 residues. The CDR3 DNA is TGCGCCAGCAGCCAAGAGACAGGGGACTACGAGCAGTACTTC. It yields the protein CASSQETGDYEQYF.

The chain is built from TRBV2 and TRBJ2-1; 11 bases are shared with TRBD2. The J segment lost 7 bases and the V segment lost 4 bases, leaving 3 bases of the junction unmatched. Germline values: CDR1 SNHLY, CDR2 FYNNEI. The CDR3 contains 14 residues. The CDR3 is CASSVLAGENEQFF. The CDR3 coding sequence is TGTGCCAGCAGTGTACTAGCGGGAGAAAATGAGCAGTTCTTC.

The V and J genes are TRBV2 and TRBJ2-7; TRBD1 matches at 7 bases. J gave up 6 bases and V 7 bases, and 6 bases lay outside the gene matches. CDR3 length: 12 residues. Germline CDR1 is SNHLY and CDR2 is FYNNEI. The CDR3: CASIEGALEQYF. DNA for the CDR3: TGTGCCAGCATTGAGGGGGCACTCGAGCAGTACTTC. Based on the CDR3 plus reference TRBV2 and TRBJ2-7, the full variable domain is EPEVTQTPSHQVTQMGQEVILRCVPISNHLYFYWYRQILGQKVEFLVSFYNNEISEKSEIFDDQFSVERPDGSNFTLKIRSTKLEDSAMYFCASIEGALEQYFGPGTRLTVT.

This chain uses TRBV18 with TRBJ1-2; D gene uncertain. Trimming took 3 bases from V and 0 from J, leaving 8 bases between them. The CDR3 sequence is 14 residues long. Germline lookup yields CDR1 KGHSH and CDR2 LQKENI. CDR3 region: CASSPGRTNYGYTF. CDR3 DNA: TGTGCCAGCTCACCGGGCAGGACTAACTATGGCTACACCTTC. Combining the CDR3 with reference TRBV18 and TRBJ1-2 gives the whole variable domain NAGVMQNPRHLVRRRGQEARLRCSPMKGHSHVYWYRQLPEEGLKFMVYLQKENIIDESGMPKERFSAEFPKEGPSILRIQQVVRGDSAAYFCASSPGRTNYGYTFGSGTRLTVV.

The chain recombines TRBV7-8 with TRBJ2-2; D unclear. The ends were cut back, 3 bases at V and 6 bases at J, with 8 bases in the middle. The CDR3 sequence is 13 residues long. Germline V gives CDR1 SGHVS, CDR2 FQNEAQ. CDR3 in amino acids: CASSFPAAGELFF. The CDR3 DNA sequence: TGTGCCAGCAGCTTCCCCGCCGCCGGGGAGCTGTTTTTT.

The genes are TRBV25-1 and TRBJ2-5, with D unresolved. Germline CDR1 MGHDK, CDR2 SYGVNS. V lost 4 bases and J 3 bases, leaving 6 bases between the germline ends. The CDR3 consists of 12 residues. In DNA form, the CDR3 reads TGTGCCAGCAGTGGGGCGAAAGAGACCCAGTACTTC. Its translation is CASSGAKETQYF.

This chain joins TRBV7-5 and TRBJ1-5. TRBV7-5 is noted as a pseudogene. The CDR3 runs to 16 residues. This chain's CDR3 is CVRSLARGGSNQPQHF. CDR3 DNA: TGTGTCAGAAGCTTGGCGCGAGGGGGGAGCAATCAGCCCCAGCATTTT.

The genes are TRBV24-1 and TRBJ1-1; no clear D gene. The CDR3 extends over 14 amino acids. The germline V gene encodes CDR1 KGHDR and CDR2 SFDVKD. Trimming stripped 10 bases from V and 1 base from J, with 15 bases between. DNA for the CDR3: TGTGCCACTCGAGGAGGATTTGGGAACACTGAAGCTTTCTTT. Translating it yields CATRGGFGNTEAFF.

In its sample, this clone was seen a few times. The V call is TRBV19, the J call TRBJ1-5; perhaps TRBD1 as D (6 bases). Germline-derived CDR1 and CDR2 are LNHDA and SQIVND (reference sequence). Trimming took 5 bases from V and 5 from J, leaving 16 bases between them. The CDR3 covers 15 residues. The CDR3 spells CASSPSGTGHQPQHF. The CDR3 DNA reads as TGTGCCAGTAGTCCCTCGGGAACAGGGCATCAGCCCCAGCATTTT.

The rearrangement links TRBV27 to TRBJ2-2, with a tentative D call TRBD2 (5 bases). Per the germline V gene, CDR1 is MNHEY and CDR2 is SMNVEV (reference sequence). The CDR3 consists of 11 residues. Trimming shortened V by 5 bases and J by 7 bases, and 5 bases separated the two germline ends. The CDR3 sequence is CASSRGGELFF. The CDR3 DNA is TGTGCCAGCAGTCGGGGCGGGGAGCTGTTTTTT.

V gene TRBV11-1 combines with J gene TRBJ2-5; TRBD1 might be the D (6 bases). CDR3 length: 13 amino acids. From germline, CDR1 is SGHAT and CDR2 FQDESV (reference sequence). Trimming removed 5 bases from V and 1 base from J, with 8 bases in between. The CDR3 here is CASSGTIQETQYF. In DNA form, the CDR3 reads TGTGCCAGCAGCGGGACAATCCAAGAGACCCAGTACTTC.

V usage is TRBV10-3 and J usage is TRBJ2-1; D is perhaps TRBD1 or TRBD2 (5 bases each). This CDR3 is 13 amino acids long. V shed 10 bases and J shed 9 bases, with 19 bases lying between them. Germline CDR1 and CDR2: ENHRY and SYGVKD. CDR3 amino acids: CATSRDHQGEQFF. In DNA form, the CDR3 reads TGTGCCACCTCCAGGGACCATCAGGGTGAGCAGTTCTTC.

The chain links TRBV18 to TRBJ2-2; D is undetermined. In germline, CDR1 is KGHSH, CDR2 LQKENI. Trimming took 1 base from V and 1 from J, leaving 10 bases between them. This CDR3 has 16 amino acids. CDR3 in amino acids: CASSPRAPGNTGELFF. CDR3 sequence (DNA): TGTGCCAGCTCACCACGGGCCCCCGGGAACACCGGGGAGCTGTTTTTT.

This chain links TRBV4-2 with TRBJ2-2; 9 bases match TRBD1. V was clipped by 4 bases and J by 3 bases; unmatched bases: 3. The CDR3 spans 15 residues. Germline CDR1 is LGHNA and CDR2 is YNFKEQ. CDR3 in DNA: TGTGCCAGCAGCCTTTGGGACAGGGACACCGGGGAGCTGTTTTTT. Translation gives CASSLWDRDTGELFF.

J is TRBJ2-3 and V is TRBV5-8; 8 bases align to TRBD2. CDR1 is SGHTS, CDR2 YDEGEE, per germline. Trimming at V came to 0 bases and at J to 14 bases, leaving 5 bases not matched to a gene. The length of the CDR3 is 12 residues. The CDR3 bases are TGTGCCAGCAGCTTGGTAGCGGGACTATGGTATTTT. It is translated as CASSLVAGLWYF.

The chain uses TRBV28 and TRBJ1-2; the match to TRBD1 covers 7 bases. Per germline, CDR1 MDHEN and CDR2 SYDVKM. The CDR3 is made up of 15 amino acids. V lost 2 bases, J lost 3 bases, and 6 bases stayed unmatched. CDR3 coding DNA: TGTGCCAGCAGTTTAGAGGGGGCTGGGCACTATGGCTACACCTTC. Protein: CASSLEGAGHYGYTF.

V is TRBV6-6 and J is TRBJ2-7; 8 bases fit TRBD2. CDR3 size: 15 residues. V lost 0 bases to trimming and J lost 5 bases; unmatched junction nucleotides: 6. CDR1 is MNHNY and CDR2 is SVGAGI in the germline V gene (reference sequence). The CDR3 sequence is CASSYSRSGGNEQYF. CDR3 nucleotide sequence: TGTGCCAGCAGTTACTCGCGGAGCGGGGGTAACGAGCAGTACTTC.

This chain connects TRBV28 to TRBJ2-1, with 10 nucleotides matching TRBD2. Trimming at V came to 6 bases and at J to 7 bases, leaving 9 bases not matched to a gene. The V gene's germline CDR1 is MDHEN and CDR2 SYDVKM. The CDR3 covers 15 residues. DNA of the CDR3: TGTGCCAGCAGCGCTAGGGGACTAGCGTTAAATGAGCAGTTCTTC. It encodes CASSARGLALNEQFF.

The J gene is TRBJ1-1, the V gene TRBV4-2; D ambiguous. Germline lookup yields CDR1 LGHNA and CDR2 YNFKEQ. The V end was cut by 4 bases, the J end by 3 bases, with 12 bases between. The CDR3 totals 14 residues. The CDR3 region has the DNA TGTGCCAGCAGCCCCCCAGGCGGGGACACTGAAGCTTTCTTT. It codes for CASSPPGGDTEAFF.

The chain recombines TRBV19 with TRBJ2-7; 7 bases map to TRBD1. V shed 7 bases and J 1 base; nucleotides not matched to a gene: 10. The CDR3 spans 15 residues. CDR1 and CDR2 (germline): LNHDA, SQIVND (reference sequence). CDR3 sequence (DNA): TGTGCCAGTAACCCGACAGGGTTAGCTTCCTACGAGCAGTACTTC. Translated: CASNPTGLASYEQYF. The variable domain in full, completed from reference TRBV19 and TRBJ2-7, reads DGGITQSPKYLFRKEGQNVTLSCEQNLNHDAMYWYRQDPGQGLRLIYYSQIVNDFQKGDIAEGYSVSREKKESFPLTVTSAQKNPTAFYLCASNPTGLASYEQYFGPGTRLTVT.

The CDR3 loop is CASRPTGLSEAFF. The CDR3 coding sequence is TGTGCCAGCAGACCAACAGGGTTGTCCGAAGCTTTCTTT. The chain employs TRBV7-3 and TRBJ1-1; possibly TRBD1 for D (6 bases). The CDR3 loop spans 13 amino acids. Per the germline V gene, CDR1 is SGHTA and CDR2 is FQGTGA. The V end lost 6 bases, the J end lost 8 bases, and 16 bases lay between the germline ends. Full variable domain (remainder filled in from reference TRBV7-3 and TRBJ1-1): GAGVSQTPSNKVTEKGKYVELRCDPISGHTALYWYRQSLGQGPEFLIYFQGTGAADDSGLPNDRFFAVRPEGSVSTLKIQRTERGDSAVYLCASRPTGLSEAFFGQGTRLTVV.

The rearrangement links TRBV15 to TRBJ2-1; 13 nucleotides agree with TRBD2. The CDR3 contains 17 residues. Germline CDR1 is LNHNV and CDR2 is YYDKDF (reference sequence). J gave up 7 bases and V 2 bases, and 8 bases lay outside the gene matches. The CDR3 coding sequence is TGTGCCACCAGCAGAACTCTCGGGACTAGCGGGATGAATGAGCAGTTCTTC. This codes for CATSRTLGTSGMNEQFF.

The chain has TRBV11-2 and TRBJ2-3; 11 positions match TRBD2. The CDR3 is made up of 16 amino acids. Germline V gene lookup returns CDR1 SGHAT and CDR2 FQNNGV. The V segment lost 4 bases and the J segment 3 bases; nucleotides outside the gene matches: 6. CDR3 DNA: TGTGCCAGCAGCTCCGTAGCGGGAGGGCCTACAGATACGCAGTATTTT. This translates into CASSSVAGGPTDTQYF.

The chain joins TRBV9 to TRBJ2-7, with TRBD2 matching over 7 bases. There are 15 residues in the CDR3. Germline V lookup: CDR1 SGDLS, CDR2 YYNGEE. The V and J ends lost 3 bases and 3 bases, in that order; junction bases with no gene match: 9. In nucleotides, the CDR3 is TGTGCCAGCAGCGCCGCATCTAGCGGCCTCTACGAGCAGTACTTC. The encoded protein is CASSAASSGLYEQYF.

The chain combines TRBV2 with TRBJ1-4, with 8 nucleotides matching TRBD1. The ends lost 7 bases at V and 2 bases at J; junction bases unmatched: 6. CDR1 and CDR2 from the germline V gene are SNHLY and FYNNEI. CDR3 length: 15 amino acids. CDR3 loop: CASKGRGRTNEKLFF. For the CDR3, the DNA is TGTGCCAGCAAGGGCAGGGGGCGGACTAATGAAAAACTGTTTTTT.